This record looks at one T cell receptor beta chain sequence and its context. Its antigen remains unknown. The CDR3 has 13 amino acids. The germline gives CDR1 MNHNY, CDR2 SVGAGI (reference sequence). V was shortened by 6 bases and J by 7 bases, with 12 bases between the two germline ends. The sample originates from a study of blood T cells in healthy people across ages. Whole-study findings and limits: Older age coincided with a roughly linear decline in TCR beta diversity per million T cells.

PCR was performed a second time for about 7 to 11 cycles using a sample-barcoded 5' primer and a J-beta primer mix. TCRdb called the 5' RACE reads again in MiXCR, with one record for every CDR3 protein. The repertoire holds 780,000 or so distinct CDR3 sequences, with 50% to 65% as singletons. The chain employs TRBV6-6 and TRBJ2-2; D not certain. The sequencing input was blood. This TCR was recovered from a man older than 75 in good health. For the CDR3, the DNA is TGTGCCAGCAGACCTCCCGAGGACGGGGAGCTGTTTTTT. As protein: CASRPPEDGELFF.